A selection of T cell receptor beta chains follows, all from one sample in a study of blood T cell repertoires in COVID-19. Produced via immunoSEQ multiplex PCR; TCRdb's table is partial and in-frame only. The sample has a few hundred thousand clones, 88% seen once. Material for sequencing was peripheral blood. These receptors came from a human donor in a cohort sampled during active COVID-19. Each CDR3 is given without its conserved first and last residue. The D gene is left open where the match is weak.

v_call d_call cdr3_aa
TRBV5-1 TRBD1 ASTDRDEQY
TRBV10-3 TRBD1 AIRDREETQY
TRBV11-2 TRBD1 ASSRTGNNEQY
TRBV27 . ASSFTYNEQF
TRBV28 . ASSSPAPTGQY
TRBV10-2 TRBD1 ASSAGTAPNYGYT
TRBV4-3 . ASSQDLGGGRAGYT
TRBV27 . ASSTLGGGNTEAF
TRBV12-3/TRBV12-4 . ASSYTGNYGYT
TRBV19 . ASSIIYTGANVLT
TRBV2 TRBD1 ASSTGAGPEQY
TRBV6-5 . ASSQMTDTQY
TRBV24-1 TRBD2 ATSDRLATSSYNEQF
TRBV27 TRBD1 ASSLDRGHGKNIQY
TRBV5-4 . ASSSTGPHEQY
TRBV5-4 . ASSLTGSGGYT
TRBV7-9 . ASSLGWQGMNTEAF
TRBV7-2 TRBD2 ASSVTSGNPYEQY
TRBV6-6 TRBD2 ASDLAGEGTDTQY
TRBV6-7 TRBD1 ASSYPVGDRASYEQY
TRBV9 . ASSVNNYYEQY
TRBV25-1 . ASSESFGGRFSGNTIY
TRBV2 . ASSDYLSGNTIY
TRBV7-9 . ASSLGDRYNSPLH
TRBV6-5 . ASSYFQGGSYEQY
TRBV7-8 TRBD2 ASSLDSLAGENEQY
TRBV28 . ASRIRGYSNQPQH